This T cell receptor beta chain appears in the sequencing data of a study of control samples from healthy donors and cancer patients. Measured with immunoSEQ multiplex PCR; TCRdb has only the in-frame clones, and not every one. The table lists roughly 92,000 clones, 70% to 90% of them singletons. Trimming cost V 10 bases and J 5 bases, with 11 bases left between them. The CDR3 covers 11 residues. The V gene's germline CDR1 is MDHEN and CDR2 SYDVKM. This receptor was identified in a woman aged 60-70 years in good health. The chain combines TRBV28 with TRBJ1-1, with D maybe TRBD1 (6 bases). The sequencing sample was made of blood. For the CDR3, the DNA is TGTGCCACCAGGGGTTGGACTGAAGCTTTCTTT. Its translation is CATRGWTEAFF.